The clone carrying this TCR beta chain occurred many times. The record originates from a study of naive and memory T cell subsets. Amplification of ligated cDNA took four PCR rounds with SP2 and nested alpha and beta constant primers. TCRdb used MiXCR to reprocess the 5' RACE reads, holding one entry per CDR3 protein. The data show 50,000 to 60,000 distinct CDR3 sequences, approximately 8% seen once. The library had UMIs added by 3' ligation of an oligonucleotide to TCR cDNA. The receptor was isolated from a female donor in good health.

The CDR3, as DNA: TGCAGCGTTTCAGTGACACGTCCAGGGAATGGCTACACCTTC. Its translation is CSVSVTRPGNGYTF. This chain uses TRBV29-1 with TRBJ1-2, with a possible D match to TRBD1 (5 bases). The germline V gene has CDR1 SQVTM and CDR2 ANQGSEA. This CDR3 has 14 residues. Between the trimmed V and J ends, which lost 5 bases and 6 bases, there was a span of 19 bases.